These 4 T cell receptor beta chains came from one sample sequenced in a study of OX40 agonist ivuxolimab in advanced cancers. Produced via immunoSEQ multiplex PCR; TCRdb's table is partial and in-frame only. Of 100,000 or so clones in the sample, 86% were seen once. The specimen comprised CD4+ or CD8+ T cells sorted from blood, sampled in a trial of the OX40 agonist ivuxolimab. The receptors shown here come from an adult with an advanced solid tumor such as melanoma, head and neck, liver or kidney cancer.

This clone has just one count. The CDR3 bases are TGTGCCAGCTCTTCGGAACAGGGATTGTATGGCTACACCTTC. Translated, it gives CASSSEQGLYGYTF. This chain uses TRBV18 with TRBJ1-2; TRBD1 is a possible D gene (6 bases). This CDR3 is built from 14 residues. Germline-derived CDR1 and CDR2 are KGHSH and LQKENI. V lost 6 bases, J lost 5 bases, and 16 bases lay in between. The full variable domain, with the rest looked up from reference TRBV18 and TRBJ1-2, is NAGVMQNPRHLVRRRGQEARLRCSPMKGHSHVYWYRQLPEEGLKFMVYLQKENIIDESGMPKERFSAEFPKEGPSILRIQQVVRGDSAAYFCASSSEQGLYGYTFGSGTRLTVV.

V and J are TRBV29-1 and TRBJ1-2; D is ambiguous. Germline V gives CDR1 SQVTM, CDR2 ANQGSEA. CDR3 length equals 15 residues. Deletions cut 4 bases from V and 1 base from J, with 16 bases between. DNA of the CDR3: TGCAGCGTTGGTTATCCTGTTGTCCGTAACTATGGCTACACCTTC. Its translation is CSVGYPVVRNYGYTF.

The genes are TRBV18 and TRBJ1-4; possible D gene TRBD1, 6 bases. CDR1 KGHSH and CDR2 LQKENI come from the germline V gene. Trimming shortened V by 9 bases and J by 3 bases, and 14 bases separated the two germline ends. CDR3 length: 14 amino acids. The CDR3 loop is CASRNRASNEKLFF. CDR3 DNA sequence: TGTGCCAGTCGGAACAGGGCGTCTAATGAAAAACTGTTTTTT.

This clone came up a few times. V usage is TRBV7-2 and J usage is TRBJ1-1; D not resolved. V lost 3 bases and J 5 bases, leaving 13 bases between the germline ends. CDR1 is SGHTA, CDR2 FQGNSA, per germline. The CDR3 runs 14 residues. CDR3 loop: CASSFRARGTEAFF. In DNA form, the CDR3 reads TGTGCCAGCAGCTTCCGCGCACGTGGGACTGAAGCTTTCTTT.